This TCR beta chain comes out of a study of monozygotic twins with inflammatory bowel disease. Points from the study as a whole: Inverse Simpson values showed less TCRbeta diversity in IBD patients than in their healthy co-twins.

On this clonotype itself: The antigen is undetermined.

The CDR3 is 14 amino acids. Germline values: CDR1 MGHRA, CDR2 YSYEKL. During cDNA synthesis, UMIs that each contained a 6-nucleotide sample barcode were added by means of template switching. TCRdb reprocessed the 5' RACE reads, keeping one entry per CDR3 protein, no DNA. The sample has 300,000 to 400,000 distinct CDR3 sequences. Specimen: blood. The V and J genes are TRBV4-1 and TRBJ2-7; the D call of TRBD1 rests on TCRdb alone, since no DNA is present to check it. The source of this sequence is a human donor with ulcerative colitis or Crohn's disease, or a healthy co-twin of an affected twin (not recorded which). The CDR3 protein is CASTRRDRGYEQYF.